A selection of T cell receptor beta chains follows, all from one sample in a study of beta chain features in type 1 diabetes. The data were produced by immunoSEQ multiplex PCR, yet TCRdb's version contains in-frame clones alone and is incomplete. The table records around 300,000 clones, 7.5% to 9.5% of them present only once. Sequenced material: central memory CD4+ T cells from blood. The receptors shown here come from a woman aged 18-35 years in good health. Both conserved end residues are part of each CDR3. D genes are given only for firm matches. Expanded clones get a size class; other rows say once, few or many, or leave the size out.

d_gene	v_gene	len	j_gene	abundance	CDR3nt	CDR3aa
NA	TRBV29-1	13	TRBJ1-5	few	TGCAGCGTTGAAATGGGGACTGATCAGCCCCAGCATTTT	CSVEMGTDQPQHF
TRBD2	TRBV7-2	15	TRBJ2-5	NA	TGTGCCAGCAGCTTACTTCCTAGCGGGCAAGAGACCCAGTACTTC	CASSLLPSGQETQYF
NA	TRBV5-1	15	TRBJ2-3	few	TGCGCCAGCAGCTTGGATCCTAGCGCCACAGATACGCAGTATTTT	CASSLDPSATDTQYF
NA	TRBV2	13	TRBJ1-1	few	TGTGCCAGCAGTGTTTCGGGGGCCACTGAAGCTTTCTTT	CASSVSGATEAFF
NA	TRBV7-3	13	TRBJ2-2	NA	TGTGCCAGCAGCTTAAAGCCGGACGGGGAGCTGTTTTTT	CASSLKPDGELFF
TRBD2	TRBV6-6	14	TRBJ2-7	few	TGTGCCAGCACCAAGAGCGGGACTAACTACGAGCAGTACTTC	CASTKSGTNYEQYF
NA	TRBV5-1	12	TRBJ2-7	NA	TGCGCCAGCAGCTTATATTTCTACGAGCAGTACTTC	CASSLYFYEQYF
NA	TRBV2	15	TRBJ2-1	many	TGTGCCAGCAGTGAATCCGGGGGCTCCTACAATGAGCAGTTCTTC	CASSESGGSYNEQFF
NA	TRBV29-1	14	TRBJ2-3	few	TGCAGCGCCGGCGGGGGCGGTAACGCAGATACGCAGTATTTT	CSAGGGGNADTQYF
NA	TRBV21-1	14	TRBJ2-7	NA	TGTGCCAGCAGCAGGGGACCGACGTCCTACGAGCAGTACTTC	CASSRGPTSYEQYF
NA	TRBV4-2	13	TRBJ2-5	few	TGTGCCAGCAGCCCGAGGGGCGGGGAGACCCAGTACTTC	CASSPRGGETQYF
TRBD1	TRBV7-3	14	TRBJ2-3	NA	TGTGCCAGCAGCTTAAACAGGGGTACAGATACGCAGTATTTT	CASSLNRGTDTQYF
NA	TRBV6-5	13	TRBJ1-4	few	TGTGCCACCCAAAGAACAACTAATGAAAAACTGTTTTTT	CATQRTTNEKLFF
NA	TRBV5-1	14	TRBJ1-2	few	TGCGCCAGCAGTTCCCTAGAGGGATCCTATGGCTACACCTTC	CASSSLEGSYGYTF
NA	TRBV4-2	14	TRBJ2-3	few	TGTGCCAGCAGCCAAGGGACAGCAGCAGATACGCAGTATTTT	CASSQGTAADTQYF
NA	TRBV6-5	13	TRBJ1-5	few	TGTGCCAGCAGTTCGACCCACAGTCAGCCCCAGCATTTT	CASSSTHSQPQHF
TRBD2	TRBV7-9	16	TRBJ2-3	NA	TGCGCCAGCAGCCGAGGACTAGCGGGGGTCACAGATACGCAGTATTTT	CASSRGLAGVTDTQYF
NA	TRBV19	14	TRBJ2-3	NA	TGTGCCAGTAGTAGAGGGACGGACACAGATACGCAGTATTTT	CASSRGTDTDTQYF
NA	TRBV7-9	13	TRBJ1-1	few	TGTGCCAGCAGCTTTCGACAGCAACAAGAAGCTTTCTTT	CASSFRQQQEAFF
NA	TRBV11-2	15	TRBJ1-6	NA	TGTGCCAGCAGACCCGACAGTGTCCCCAATTCACCCCTCCACTTT	CASRPDSVPNSPLHF
TRBD1	TRBV30	13	TRBJ1-3	few	TGTGCCTGGAGAGGGACAGGCGGAAACACCATATATTTT	CAWRGTGGNTIYF
NA	TRBV15	14	TRBJ1-4	NA	TGTGCCACCAGCAGAGACAGGGGAAATGAAAAACTGTTTTTT	CATSRDRGNEKLFF
NA	TRBV18	12	TRBJ2-5	NA	TGTGCCAGCACAAATAACCAAGAGACCCAGTACTTC	CASTNNQETQYF
NA	TRBV7-8	14	TRBJ2-5	NA	TGTGCCAGCAGCCTCTTTAGGGATTCGGAGACCCAGTACTTC	CASSLFRDSETQYF
NA	TRBV28	13	TRBJ1-2	NA	TGTGCCAGCAGCCTCGGACGGCTCTATGGCTACACCTTC	CASSLGRLYGYTF
NA	TRBV7-3	15	TRBJ2-2	NA	TGTGCCAGCGCCTACGCGGGGGCAGGAACCGGGGAGCTGTTTTTT	CASAYAGAGTGELFF
NA	TRBV7-2	14	TRBJ1-6	few	TGTGCCAGCAGCTTCGTCCAGAGGAATTCACCCCTCCACTTT	CASSFVQRNSPLHF
NA	TRBV27	12	TRBJ2-7	many	TGTGCCAGCAGGGGAGAGCCCTACGAGCAGTACTTC	CASRGEPYEQYF
NA	TRBV6-5	15	TRBJ2-5	few	TGTGCCAGCAGTTACTCGTTGGTATTGGGTGAGACCCAGTACTTC	CASSYSLVLGETQYF
NA	TRBV5-1	13	TRBJ1-1	few	TGCGCCAGCAGCTTGGATCGGGACGGCGGAGCTTTCTTT	CASSLDRDGGAFF
NA	TRBV7-2	14	TRBJ1-3	NA	TGTGCCAGCAGCCCTGCGAGGGGTGGAAACACCATATATTTT	CASSPARGGNTIYF
NA	TRBV7-2	13	TRBJ2-7	few	TGTGCCAGCAGCTTAGATGGGAGATACGAGCAGTACTTC	CASSLDGRYEQYF
NA	TRBV14	12	TRBJ1-2	NA	TGTGCCAGCAGCCAAGAAAACTATGGCTACACCTTC	CASSQENYGYTF
NA	TRBV5-1	12	TRBJ2-5	few	TGCGCCAGCAGCGCCCAACAAGAGACCCAGTACTTC	CASSAQQETQYF
NA	TRBV30	13	TRBJ1-5	NA	TGTGCCTGGAGCTCAGGGTTCAATCAGCCCCAGCATTTT	CAWSSGFNQPQHF
NA	TRBV7-2	14	TRBJ1-2	few	TGTGCCAGCAGCACGGGGGGTCTCGGCTATGGCTACACCTTC	CASSTGGLGYGYTF